Presented here are 14 T cell receptor beta chains from one specimen sequenced in a study of CD8+CD57+ T cells in acquired aplastic anemia. Investigators profiled TCR beta VDJ and CDR3 from genomic DNA template. TCRdb re-analysed the reads in MiXCR, keeping a single row per CDR3 protein. The sample lists 450,000 to 600,000 distinct CDR3 sequences, under 40% occurring once. Patients picked for sequencing had shown CD8+CD57+ cell expansion detected by flow cytometry. Material: sorted CD4+, CD8+, or CD8+CD57+ T cells (not recorded which) from PBMCs. Receptors originate from a human donor with aplastic anemia.

The V gene is TRBV7-8, the J gene TRBJ2-1; 10 bases are shared with TRBD2. This CDR3 has 15 residues. Losses at the gene ends were 3 bases for V and 6 bases for J; bases not matched to a gene: 5. Per germline, CDR1 SGHVS and CDR2 FQNEAQ. CDR3 sequence: CASSFSLAGVNEQFF. In DNA, the CDR3 is TGTGCCAGCAGCTTCTCCCTAGCGGGAGTCAATGAGCAGTTCTTC. Filled out from reference TRBV7-8 and TRBJ2-1, the complete variable domain reads GAGVSQSPRYKVAKRGQDVALRCDPISGHVSLFWYQQALGQGPEFLTYFQNEAQLDKSGLPSDRFFAERPEGSVSTLKIQRTQQEDSAVYLCASSFSLAGVNEQFFGPGTRLTVL.

This clonotype has only one observation. The V call is TRBV4-2, the J call TRBJ2-5, with D possibly TRBD1 on 5 matching bases. Germline lookup yields CDR1 LGHNA and CDR2 YNFKEQ. The V and J ends lost 1 base and 5 bases respectively, with 14 bases between them. There are 15 residues in the CDR3. CDR3 region: CASSQAGQGGETQYF. As DNA, the CDR3 is TGTGCCAGCAGCCAAGCTGGGCAGGGTGGGGAGACCCAGTACTTC.

The CDR3 sequence: CASSLDHRLAGGKTQYF. In DNA, the CDR3 is TGTGCCAGCAGCTTAGACCACCGACTAGCGGGGGGTAAGACCCAGTACTTC. The chain is built from TRBV7-9 and TRBJ2-5; 13 nucleotides align to TRBD2. Trimming cost V 1 base and J 6 bases; bases outside gene matches: 8. CDR1 is SEHNR, CDR2 FQNEAQ, per germline (reference sequence). The CDR3 extends over 17 amino acids.

The sample holds a few counts of this clonotype. This chain connects TRBV10-3 to TRBJ1-1; 7 bases line up with TRBD1. Germline V gene lookup returns CDR1 ENHRY and CDR2 SYGVKD. There are 14 residues in the CDR3. The V segment lost 3 bases and the J segment 1 base; nucleotides outside the gene matches: 2. The CDR3 reads CAISDQGGNTEAFF. CDR3 DNA: TGTGCCATCAGTGATCAGGGGGGGAACACTGAAGCTTTCTTT.

The sample holds a few counts of this clonotype. The V call is TRBV18, the J call TRBJ1-6; 7 nucleotides agree with TRBD1. CDR1 is KGHSH and CDR2 is LQKENI in the germline V gene. This CDR3 contains 15 residues. The ends lost 3 bases at V and 6 bases at J; junction bases unmatched: 5. The CDR3 sequence: CASSPGQEGNSPLHF. DNA for the CDR3: TGTGCCAGCTCACCTGGACAGGAGGGTAATTCACCCCTCCACTTT.

This clonotype was counted between two and nine times. This chain links TRBV20-1 with TRBJ2-5, with 8 bases that match TRBD2. From germline, CDR1 is DFQATT and CDR2 SNEGSKA (reference sequence). The CDR3 totals 11 residues. The CDR3 bases are TGCAGCACCGGGGGGGGTGGTGCCCAGTACTTC. As protein: CSTGGGGAQYF.

This clonotype was seen a few times. CDR3 in amino acids: CASSPSTGSEGYTF. The CDR3 DNA reads TGTGCCAGCTCACCATCGACGGGTTCAGAGGGCTACACCTTC. The chain uses TRBV18 and TRBJ1-2; no firm D call. The CDR3 extends over 14 amino acids. V was pared by 2 bases and J by 8 bases, with 15 bases between. In germline, CDR1 is KGHSH, CDR2 LQKENI.

Of note for this clonotype: Since a much larger clone is just one base distant, this may be a read error. The V call is TRBV5-1, the J call TRBJ2-7; no firm D call. Germline CDR1 and CDR2: SGHRS and YFSETQ. This CDR3 comprises 12 residues. The CDR3 here is CAGSLDGTEQYF. The CDR3 nucleotides are TGCGCCGGCAGCTTGGACGGTACCGAGCAGTACTTC. The full variable domain, rest sourced from reference TRBV5-1 and TRBJ2-7, is KAGVTQTPRYLIKTRGQQVTLSCSPISGHRSVSWYQQTPGQGLQFLFEYFSETQRNKGNFPGRFSGRQFSNSRSEMNVSTLELGDSALYLCAGSLDGTEQYFGPGTRLTVT.

This clonotype was counted only a few times. One base away lies a much larger clone, so this may be a sequencing read error. No conserved phenylalanine or tryptophan is present at the end of the CDR3, so a read error is the likely explanation. The chain carries TRBV11-2 and TRBJ1-2, with unresolved D. V was cut by 0 bases and J by 8 bases, with 16 bases left in between. Germline V gene data show CDR1 as SGHAT and CDR2 as FQNNGV. The length of the CDR3 is 15 residues. The CDR3 region has the DNA TGTGCCAGCAGCTTAGATACAGAAAACAAGGGAGGCTACACCCTC. It yields the protein CASSLDTENKGGYTL.

This clonotype appeared a few times. The chain is built from TRBV12-5 and TRBJ2-3; weak D call: TRBD2 (6 bases). The CDR3 totals 15 residues. Germline values: CDR1 LGHNT, CDR2 FRNRAP. V dropped 6 bases and J dropped 0 bases, with 13 bases sitting between them. Written as DNA, the CDR3 is TGTGCTAGTGGGGTGGGACTTTCTAGCACAGATACGCAGTATTTT. Its translation is CASGVGLSSTDTQYF.

This clonotype was detected many times. The chain employs TRBV7-8 and TRBJ1-5; the D is unclear. With 1 base removed from V and 9 bases from J, the gap between germline ends came to 10 bases. CDR1 is SGHVS, CDR2 FQNEAQ, per germline. This CDR3 contains 13 residues. The DNA of the CDR3 is TGTGCCAGCAGCTTAGGATCTCTCACGCCCCAGCATTTT. The encoded protein is CASSLGSLTPQHF.

The chain joins TRBV7-9 to TRBJ1-4, with 9 nucleotides matching TRBD1. Looked up from germline, CDR1 is SEHNR and CDR2 is FQNEAQ (reference sequence). V shed 3 bases, J shed 7 bases, and the junction held 6 bases outside the gene matches. CDR3 length equals 15 residues. In DNA form, the CDR3 reads TGTGCCAGCAGCTTCTCCGGGACAGGGCTTGAAAAACTGTTTTTT. This translates into CASSFSGTGLEKLFF.

As to this clonotype: At one boundary the junction diverges from the germline segment, which might be a read error. The V and J genes are TRBV7-7 and TRBJ2-2; D unclear. The CDR3 spans 11 residues. The germline CDR1 and CDR2 sequences are SSHAT and FNYEAQ (reference sequence). Written as DNA, the CDR3 is TGTGCTAGCAGCCCTAGCGGGGAGCTGTTTTTT. Residues: CASSPSGELFF.

With respect to this clonotype: One end of the junction does not line up with germline, which may come from a read error. The chain couples TRBV7-8 to TRBJ2-7; D possibly uses TRBD1 or TRBD2 (6 bases each). The germline CDR1 and CDR2 sequences are SGHVS and FQNEAQ. The CDR3 consists of 16 residues. Here the CDR3 reads CAGSSSLGGLYYEQYF. The CDR3 DNA sequence: TGTGCCGGCAGCTCTTCCCTCGGGGGCCTCTACTACGAGCAGTACTTC.